These 14 T cell receptor beta chains were sequenced from one sample in a study of CD8 T cells in Susac syndrome. The RNA input was 0.5 to 1 ug, and it was reverse transcribed with random hexamers. TCRdb reanalysed the immunoSEQ multiplex PCR reads using MiXCR and keeps one entry per CDR3 protein. The sample has about 100,000 distinct CDR3 sequences; 95% are singletons. The sequencing input was CD8+ T cells from PBMCs. The origin of the receptors is a human donor with Susac syndrome.

This chain uses TRBV4-1 with TRBJ1-5; D ambiguous. CDR3 length: 16 amino acids. The germline gives CDR1 MGHRA, CDR2 YSYEKL. Trimming pared 0 bases from V and 0 bases from J, leaving 9 bases between. CDR3 sequence reads: CASSQDRRFSNQPQHF. In DNA, the CDR3 is TGCGCCAGCAGCCAAGATCGGAGATTTAGCAATCAGCCCCAGCATTTT.

The chain combines TRBV3-1 with TRBJ2-1; TRBD2 matches 9 bases. CDR3 length: 15 amino acids. Germline V lookup: CDR1 LGHDT, CDR2 YNNKEL (reference sequence). Germline trimming cut 7 bases from V and 7 bases from J; bases unmatched to any gene: 11. The CDR3 DNA reads as TGTGCCAGCAACGACGGAGCGGGGGGCCGGAATGAGCAGTTCTTC. This codes for CASNDGAGGRNEQFF.

This chain joins TRBV4-1 and TRBJ2-1; D may correspond to TRBD1 or TRBD2 (7 bases each). Germline CDR1 is MGHRA and CDR2 is YSYEKL. This CDR3 contains 17 residues. The V end lost 1 base, the J end lost 10 bases, and 23 bases lay between the germline ends. This chain's CDR3 is CASSQGGGGGVMGEQFF. The CDR3 coding sequence is TGCGCCAGCAGCCAAGGAGGGGGCGGGGGTGTGATGGGGGAGCAGTTCTTC.

The chain links TRBV29-1 to TRBJ2-5; no firm D call. Germline CDR1 and CDR2: SQVTM and ANQGSEA. V dropped 4 bases and J dropped 1 base, with 16 bases sitting between them. The CDR3 extends over 15 amino acids. This CDR3 is CSVGPLTSTQETQYF. The CDR3 bases are TGCAGCGTTGGGCCTTTGACCTCAACCCAAGAGACCCAGTACTTC.

The V gene is TRBV20-1, the J gene TRBJ1-1; the D gene is possibly TRBD1 (6 bases). CDR3 length equals 13 residues. Germline V gives CDR1 DFQATT, CDR2 SNEGSKA (reference sequence). Trimming removed 0 bases from V and 4 bases from J, with 9 bases in between. The CDR3 loop is CSARDQGPTEAFF. CDR3 coding DNA: TGCAGTGCTAGAGATCAGGGGCCCACTGAAGCTTTCTTT.

The chain uses TRBV20-1 and TRBJ2-1; D is perhaps TRBD2 (5 bases). The CDR3 is 16 amino acids. Germline V gene data show CDR1 as DFQATT and CDR2 as SNEGSKA (reference sequence). V was clipped by 6 bases and J by 0 bases, with 18 bases between them. The CDR3 region is CSATLVDYSSYNEQFF. CDR3 DNA sequence: TGCAGTGCCACCCTGGTCGACTATAGCTCCTACAATGAGCAGTTCTTC.

As DNA, the CDR3 is TGTGCCAGCAGCCAAACCGGGACAGGTCGTTCTGGGGCCAACGTCCTGACTTTC. Translated: CASSQTGTGRSGANVLTF. The chain carries TRBV3-1 and TRBJ2-6; TRBD1 matches at 8 bases. The length of the CDR3 is 18 residues. Per germline, CDR1 LGHDT and CDR2 YNNKEL (reference sequence). Trimming took 2 bases from V and 1 from J; bases not matched to a gene: 7. Drawing the rest from reference TRBV3-1 and TRBJ2-6, the complete variable domain is DTAVSQTPKYLVTQMGNDKSIKCEQNLGHDTMYWYKQDSKKFLKIMFSYNNKELIINETVPNRFSPKSPDKAHLNLHINSLELGDSAVYFCASSQTGTGRSGANVLTFGAGSRLTVL.

The CDR3 nucleotides read TGTGCCAGCAGCCTTGAGTTCGGAGAGACCCAGTACTTC. This codes for CASSLEFGETQYF. The V gene is TRBV7-3, the J gene TRBJ2-5; D remains unclear. Trimming cost V 5 bases and J 4 bases, with 11 bases left between them. Germline CDR1 and CDR2: SGHTA and FQGTGA. This CDR3 spans 13 amino acids.

The count of this clonotype is one. V usage is TRBV5-1 and J usage is TRBJ2-5; possibly TRBD1 for D (6 bases). V dropped 4 bases and J dropped 1 base, with 8 bases sitting between them. This CDR3 is 13 amino acids long. Germline V gene data show CDR1 as SGHRS and CDR2 as YFSETQ. The CDR3 sequence is CASSRTVQETQYF. Written as DNA, the CDR3 is TGCGCCAGCAGCAGGACAGTCCAAGAGACCCAGTACTTC.

V gene TRBV27 combines with J gene TRBJ1-5; no clear D. The CDR3 loop spans 18 amino acids. Per the germline V gene, CDR1 is MNHEY and CDR2 is SMNVEV (reference sequence). V lost 5 bases, J lost 0 bases, and 20 bases lay in between. CDR3 amino acids: CASSPARPLGNSNQPQHF. The CDR3 bases are TGTGCCAGCAGTCCTGCTCGCCCCTTGGGTAATAGCAATCAGCCCCAGCATTTT.

The V gene is TRBV20-1, the J gene TRBJ2-2; D may match TRBD1 or TRBD2 (5 bases each). This CDR3 region has 15 residues. Trimming pared 3 bases from V and 8 bases from J, leaving 19 bases between. In germline, CDR1 is DFQATT, CDR2 SNEGSKA (reference sequence). The CDR3 here is CSARGRGRVKGELFF. CDR3 coding DNA: TGCAGTGCTAGGGGGCGAGGGAGAGTTAAGGGGGAGCTGTTTTTT.

V and J are TRBV4-1 and TRBJ2-7, with D maybe TRBD1 (6 bases). The CDR3 is 14 residues long. Deletions cut 0 bases from V and 4 bases from J, with 10 bases between. Germline CDR1 and CDR2: MGHRA and YSYEKL. In nucleotides, the CDR3 is TGCGCCAGCAGCCAAGATGCCAGGGGTTACGAGCAGTACTTC. Amino acids: CASSQDARGYEQYF.

A single count supports this clonotype. This sequence joins TRBV12-3 or TRBV12-4 and TRBJ2-3; 10 positions agree with TRBD2. CDR3 length: 16 residues. V shed 7 bases, J shed 2 bases, and the junction held 9 bases outside the gene matches. The CDR3 coding sequence is TGTGCCAGCACCCCCGACGGGACTAGCGACACAGATACGCAGTATTTT. This codes for CASTPDGTSDTDTQYF.

The chain is built from TRBV29-1 and TRBJ1-1; D gene unclear. In germline, CDR1 is SQVTM, CDR2 ANQGSEA. Trimming took off 2 bases at V and 4 bases at J, with 8 bases between the two ends. This CDR3 is built from 12 residues. The CDR3 protein is CSVEQVATEAFF. The DNA for the CDR3 is TGCAGCGTTGAACAGGTGGCCACTGAAGCTTTCTTT.